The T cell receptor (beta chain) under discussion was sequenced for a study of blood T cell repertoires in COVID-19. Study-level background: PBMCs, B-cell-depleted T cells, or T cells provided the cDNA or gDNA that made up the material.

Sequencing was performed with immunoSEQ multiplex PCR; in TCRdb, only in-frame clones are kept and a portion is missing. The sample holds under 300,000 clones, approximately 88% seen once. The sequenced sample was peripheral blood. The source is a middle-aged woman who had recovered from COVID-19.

The CDR3 DNA is TGTGCCAGCAGTAGCGGGACAGGGGTCACTGAAGCTTTCTTT. As protein: CASSSGTGVTEAFF. The chain combines TRBV6-5 with TRBJ1-1; 10 bases fit TRBD1. Losses at the gene ends were 5 bases for V and 4 bases for J; bases not matched to a gene: 4. The CDR3 covers 14 residues. Germline V CDR1 and CDR2: MNHEY, SVGAGI.